This TCR beta chain is from a study of T cell repertoires in cytomegalovirus infection. Background on the study: The authors relied on CMV epitopes, both recently identified HLA-C-restricted and well-studied HLA-B-restricted. Through public TCR beta signatures, both CMV infection and matching HLA type were indicated. Study-level results: Summed public TCR beta family frequency identified CMV carriers bearing the relevant HLA. Ex vivo responses were dominated by HLA-C-restricted CMV-specific TCR beta clonotypes.

On this clonotype itself: Its antigen is not identified.

Germline lookup yields CDR1 SGHAT and CDR2 FQNNGV. Trimming took off 4 bases at V and 5 bases at J, with 17 bases between the two ends. The CDR3 has 15 residues. TCRdb itself ran the reads through MiXCR, one entry per CDR3 protein. Of about 89,000 distinct CDR3 sequences in the sample, less than 30% were seen once. The chain links TRBV11-2 to TRBJ2-5, with D possibly matching TRBD2 (7 bases). The clonotype comes from a human donor in good health (CMV status not recorded). Some clones in this sample may be carry-over from other donors' samples. This material consisted of CD8+ T cells from cultured PBMCs, taken from culture after CMV antigen stimulation. CDR3 in DNA: TGTGCCAGCAGCTACCAAGAATGGGGGGGCGAGACCCAGTACTTC. Protein sequence: CASSYQEWGGETQYF.